The entry below gives a single TCR beta chain sequence along with its context. The antigen it recognizes is unknown. No clone much larger than this one lies a single base away; base qualities are absent. The collaborating institutions used their own protocols to collect whole blood in K2EDTA tubes. For TCRbeta analysis, collaborators shipped samples in one of three forms: frozen whole blood, isolated PBMCs, or DNA extracted from either of those sample types. V lost 2 bases and J lost 6 bases, and the count of bases not matched to a germline gene is 8. CDR3 length: 16 amino acids, cysteine to phenylalanine. Solely the CDR3 DNA is kept, with 48 bases framed from the first base. CDR1 and CDR2, looked up from the germline V gene, are SGHTS and YDEGEE. The data originate from a study of blood T cell repertoires in COVID-19 (dated by TCRdb to about 2020). Background on the whole study: Samples covering the acute and convalescent phases of COVID-19 were provided by collaborators in the United States, Italy and Spain. The material from the prospective study consisted of cDNA or gDNA derived from T cells, B-cell-depleted T cells, or PBMCs. Subjects who had been exposed to COVID-19, were actively infected with it, or had recovered from it provided the deeply sampled blood TCRbeta repertoires that made up the dataset. The repertoires were made available in a free public database intended to serve as a resource for research on the immune response to SARS-CoV-2. Samples came from the ongoing ImmuneRACE study (first 160 participants) plus 1,254 subjects from 6 global collaborators. Nearly every sample came with metadata listing a de-identified subject ID, COVID-19 status, age in years and sex. Where available, HLA class I and class II types were taken from metadata supplied by the sample provider and were not determined by assay-based typing.

Broader findings and caveats from the paper: How much clinical and demographic metadata was included differed by source and by participant, and the metadata was provided uncurated.

TCRbeta CDR3 regions were amplified from genomic DNA by means of the immunoSEQ Assay, a bias-controlled multiplex PCR. Under the source paper's analysis protocol: Nucleated cell counts per sample were estimated from amplification of reference gene primers within the assay. To quantify the absolute abundance of each unique TCRbeta CDR3 rearrangement, sequence reads were collapsed and filtered. For each sample, productive Simpson clonality was calculated as the square root of Simpson's diversity index across productive rearrangements. Here the immuneACCESS table is served through TCRdb, limited to in-frame sequences with V and J called. Missing clones are a known gap in these copies; in checked studies unresolved V genes cover under half, and the rest lacks a known reason. D and trimming come from the DNA, and the V and J calls and clone size come from that table. The sample yields about 150,000 clones; about 85% were counted once. Of the sample, about 2.5% is held by the ten largest clones.

This TCR derives from a woman in her 70s with acute or convalescent COVID-19. In this chain, TRBV5-8 is recombined with TRBJ1-6, with 7 bases aligning to TRBD1. The sequenced sample consisted of peripheral blood. The nucleotides are TGTGCCAGCAGCTTCAACAGGGGCCCCCGTAATTCACCCCTCCACTTT. Translated, it reads CASSFNRGPRNSPLHF.